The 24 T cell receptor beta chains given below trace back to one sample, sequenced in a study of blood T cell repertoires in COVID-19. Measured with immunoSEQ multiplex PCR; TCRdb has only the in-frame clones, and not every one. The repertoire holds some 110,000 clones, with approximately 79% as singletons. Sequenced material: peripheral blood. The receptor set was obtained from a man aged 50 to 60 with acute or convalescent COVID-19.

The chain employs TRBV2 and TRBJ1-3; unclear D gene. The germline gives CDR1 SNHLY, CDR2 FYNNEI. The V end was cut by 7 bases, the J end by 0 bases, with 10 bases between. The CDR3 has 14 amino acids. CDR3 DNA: TGTGCCAGCATACGGACTCGCTCTGGAAACACCATATATTTT. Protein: CASIRTRSGNTIYF.

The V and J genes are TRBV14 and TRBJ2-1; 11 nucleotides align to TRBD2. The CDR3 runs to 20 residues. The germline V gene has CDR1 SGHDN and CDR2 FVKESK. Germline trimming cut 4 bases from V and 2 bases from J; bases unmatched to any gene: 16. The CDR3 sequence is CASSPTFQPFSGGAYNEQFF. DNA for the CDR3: TGTGCCAGCAGCCCGACATTTCAACCCTTTAGCGGGGGGGCCTACAATGAGCAGTTCTTC.

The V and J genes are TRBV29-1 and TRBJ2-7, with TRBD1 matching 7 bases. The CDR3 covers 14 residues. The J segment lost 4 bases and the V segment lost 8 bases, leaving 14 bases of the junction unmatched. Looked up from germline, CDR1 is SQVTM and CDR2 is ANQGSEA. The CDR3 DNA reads TGCAGCACGAGGGTAGAGGGGGCGTTGTACGAGCAGTACTTC. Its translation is CSTRVEGALYEQYF.

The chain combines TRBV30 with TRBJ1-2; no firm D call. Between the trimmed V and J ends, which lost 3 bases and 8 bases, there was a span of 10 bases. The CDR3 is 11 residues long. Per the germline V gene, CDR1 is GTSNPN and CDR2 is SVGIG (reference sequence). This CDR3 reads CAWSEGFGYTF. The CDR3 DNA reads TGTGCCTGGAGCGAGGGTTTCGGCTACACCTTC.

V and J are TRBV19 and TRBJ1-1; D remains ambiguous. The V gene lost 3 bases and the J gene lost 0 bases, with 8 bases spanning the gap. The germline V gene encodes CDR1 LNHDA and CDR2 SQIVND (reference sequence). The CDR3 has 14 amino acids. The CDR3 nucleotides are TGTGCCAGTAGTATCCCAGGTATGAACACTGAAGCTTTCTTT. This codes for CASSIPGMNTEAFF.

In DNA form, the CDR3 reads TGCGCCAGCAGCCAAGAGCCGACAGGAACCTTTTACAATGAGCAGTTCTTC. This codes for CASSQEPTGTFYNEQFF. This chain uses TRBV4-1 with TRBJ2-1; tentative D call: TRBD1 (6 bases). The CDR3 has 17 amino acids. CDR1 is MGHRA and CDR2 is YSYEKL in the germline V gene. Trimming removed 0 bases from V and 4 bases from J, with 16 bases in between.

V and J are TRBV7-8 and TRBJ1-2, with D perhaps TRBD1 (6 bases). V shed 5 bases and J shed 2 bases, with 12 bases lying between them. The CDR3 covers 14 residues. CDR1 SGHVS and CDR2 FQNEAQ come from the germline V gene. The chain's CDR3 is CASSQLTGNYGYTF. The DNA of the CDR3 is TGTGCCAGCAGCCAACTAACAGGGAACTATGGCTACACCTTC.

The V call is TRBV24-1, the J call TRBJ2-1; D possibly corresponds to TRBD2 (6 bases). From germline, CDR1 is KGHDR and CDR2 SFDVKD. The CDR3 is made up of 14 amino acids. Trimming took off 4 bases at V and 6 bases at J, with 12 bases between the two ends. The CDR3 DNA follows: TGTGCCACCAGTGACCCGACTAGTACCAATGAGCAGTTCTTC. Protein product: CATSDPTSTNEQFF.

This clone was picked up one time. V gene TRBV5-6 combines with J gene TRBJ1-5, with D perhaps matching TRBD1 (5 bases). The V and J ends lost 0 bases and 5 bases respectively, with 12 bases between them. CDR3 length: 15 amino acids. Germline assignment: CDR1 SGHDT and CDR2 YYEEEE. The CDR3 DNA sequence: TGTGCCAGCAGCTTGGCCGGGACTCGATATCAGCCCCAGCATTTT. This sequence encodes CASSLAGTRYQPQHF.

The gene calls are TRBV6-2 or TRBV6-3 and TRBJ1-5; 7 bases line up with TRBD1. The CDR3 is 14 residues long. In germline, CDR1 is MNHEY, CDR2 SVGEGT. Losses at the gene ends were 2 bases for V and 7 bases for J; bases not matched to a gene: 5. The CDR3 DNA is TGTGCCAGCAGTTACCCCAGACAGGGACAGCCCCAGCATTTT. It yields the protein CASSYPRQGQPQHF.

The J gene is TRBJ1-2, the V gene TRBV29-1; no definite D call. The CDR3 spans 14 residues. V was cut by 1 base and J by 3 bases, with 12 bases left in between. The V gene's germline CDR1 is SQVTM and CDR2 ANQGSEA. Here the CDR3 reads CSVEGMGRDYGYTF. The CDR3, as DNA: TGCAGCGTTGAAGGGATGGGGAGGGACTATGGCTACACCTTC.

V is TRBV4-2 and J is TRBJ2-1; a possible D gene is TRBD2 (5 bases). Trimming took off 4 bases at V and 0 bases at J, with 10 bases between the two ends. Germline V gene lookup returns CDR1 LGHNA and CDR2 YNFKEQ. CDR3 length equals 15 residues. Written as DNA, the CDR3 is TGTGCCAGCAGCCGAGACTACTCCTCCTACAATGAGCAGTTCTTC. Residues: CASSRDYSSYNEQFF.

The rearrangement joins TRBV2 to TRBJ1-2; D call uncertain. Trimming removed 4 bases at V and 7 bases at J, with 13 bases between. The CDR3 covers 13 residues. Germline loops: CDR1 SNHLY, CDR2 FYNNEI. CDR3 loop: CASSVTRWSGYTF. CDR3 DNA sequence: TGTGCCAGCAGTGTTACGCGGTGGAGTGGCTACACCTTC.

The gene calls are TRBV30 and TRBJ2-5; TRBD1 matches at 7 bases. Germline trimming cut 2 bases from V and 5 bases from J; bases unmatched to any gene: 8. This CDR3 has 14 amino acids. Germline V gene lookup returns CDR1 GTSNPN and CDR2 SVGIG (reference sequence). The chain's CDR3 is CAWSREGGHETQYF. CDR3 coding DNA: TGTGCCTGGAGTCGGGAAGGGGGCCACGAGACCCAGTACTTC.

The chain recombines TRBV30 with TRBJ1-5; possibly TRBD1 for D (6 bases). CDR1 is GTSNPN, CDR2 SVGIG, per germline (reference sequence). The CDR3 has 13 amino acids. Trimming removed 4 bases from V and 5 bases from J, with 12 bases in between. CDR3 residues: CAWNTGMDQPQHF. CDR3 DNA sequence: TGTGCCTGGAATACAGGGATGGATCAGCCCCAGCATTTT.

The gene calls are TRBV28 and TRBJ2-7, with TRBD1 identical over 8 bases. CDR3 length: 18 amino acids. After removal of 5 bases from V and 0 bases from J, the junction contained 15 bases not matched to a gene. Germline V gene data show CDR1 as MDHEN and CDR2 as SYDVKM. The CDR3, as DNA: TGTGCCAGCAGTAGCCGGGACAGGTTGTTCATAAGCTCCTACGAGCAGTACTTC. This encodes CASSSRDRLFISSYEQYF.

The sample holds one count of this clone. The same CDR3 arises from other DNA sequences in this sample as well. Written as DNA, the CDR3 is TGCGCCAGCAGCTTGGATCGCAGCTCTGGAAACACCATATATTTT. It specifies CASSLDRSSGNTIYF. This chain joins TRBV5-1 and TRBJ1-3; D is unresolved. This CDR3 is built from 15 residues. Germline-derived CDR1 and CDR2 are SGHRS and YFSETQ. V was trimmed by 0 bases and J by 0 bases, leaving 7 bases between them.

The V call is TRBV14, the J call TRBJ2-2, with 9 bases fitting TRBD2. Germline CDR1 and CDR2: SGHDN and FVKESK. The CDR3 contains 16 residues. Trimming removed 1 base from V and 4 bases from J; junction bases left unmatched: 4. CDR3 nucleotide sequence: TGTGCCAGCAGCCAAGCCCTAGCGGGGCGCACCGGGGAGCTGTTTTTT. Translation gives CASSQALAGRTGELFF.

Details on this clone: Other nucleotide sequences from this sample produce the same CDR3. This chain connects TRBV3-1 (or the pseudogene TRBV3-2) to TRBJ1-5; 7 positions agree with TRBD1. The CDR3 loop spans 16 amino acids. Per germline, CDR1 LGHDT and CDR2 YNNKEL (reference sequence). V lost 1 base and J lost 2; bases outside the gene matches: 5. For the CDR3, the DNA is TGTGCCAGCAGCCAAGGTTCTGGACAGGGCAATCAGCCCCAGCATTTT. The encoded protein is CASSQGSGQGNQPQHF.

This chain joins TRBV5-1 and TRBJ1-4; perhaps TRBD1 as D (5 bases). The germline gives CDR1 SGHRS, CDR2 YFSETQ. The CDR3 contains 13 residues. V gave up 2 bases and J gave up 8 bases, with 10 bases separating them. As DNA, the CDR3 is TGCGCCAGCAGCTTCGGCAGGGCGGAAAAACTGTTTTTT. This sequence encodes CASSFGRAEKLFF. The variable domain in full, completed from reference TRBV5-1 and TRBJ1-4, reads KAGVTQTPRYLIKTRGQQVTLSCSPISGHRSVSWYQQTPGQGLQFLFEYFSETQRNKGNFPGRFSGRQFSNSRSEMNVSTLELGDSALYLCASSFGRAEKLFFGSGTQLSVL.

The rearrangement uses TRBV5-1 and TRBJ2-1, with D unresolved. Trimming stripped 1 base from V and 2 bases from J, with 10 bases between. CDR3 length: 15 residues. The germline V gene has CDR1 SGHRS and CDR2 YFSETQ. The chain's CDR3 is CASSLQARAYNEQFF. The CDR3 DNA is TGCGCCAGCAGCTTGCAGGCCCGCGCCTACAATGAGCAGTTCTTC.

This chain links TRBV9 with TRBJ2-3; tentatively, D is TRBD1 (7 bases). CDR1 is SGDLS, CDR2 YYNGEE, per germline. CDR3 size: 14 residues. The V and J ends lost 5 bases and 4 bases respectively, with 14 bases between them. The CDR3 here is CASSAGGGPDTQYF. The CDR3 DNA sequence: TGTGCCAGCAGTGCAGGGGGAGGTCCAGATACGCAGTATTTT.

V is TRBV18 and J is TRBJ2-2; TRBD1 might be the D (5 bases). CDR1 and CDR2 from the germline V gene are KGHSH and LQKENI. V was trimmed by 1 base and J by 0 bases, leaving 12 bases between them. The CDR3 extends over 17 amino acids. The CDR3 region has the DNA TGTGCCAGCTCACCACAGACAGAGTTACCGAACACCGGGGAGCTGTTTTTT. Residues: CASSPQTELPNTGELFF. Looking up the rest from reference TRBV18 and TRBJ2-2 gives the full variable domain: NAGVMQNPRHLVRRRGQEARLRCSPMKGHSHVYWYRQLPEEGLKFMVYLQKENIIDESGMPKERFSAEFPKEGPSILRIQQVVRGDSAAYFCASSPQTELPNTGELFFGEGSRLTVL.

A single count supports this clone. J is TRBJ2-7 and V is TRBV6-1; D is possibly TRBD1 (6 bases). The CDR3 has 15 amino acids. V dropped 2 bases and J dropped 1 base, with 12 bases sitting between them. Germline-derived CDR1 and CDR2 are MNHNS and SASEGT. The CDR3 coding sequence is TGTGCCAGCAGTGAATTTTGGACAGAGTCCTACGAGCAGTACTTC. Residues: CASSEFWTESYEQYF.